This T cell receptor (beta chain) stems from a study of shared clonotypes between healthy human individuals. V lost 6 bases and J lost 3; bases outside the gene matches: 10. Germline CDR1 KGHSH, CDR2 LQKENI. The length of the CDR3 is 15 residues. This clone has only one observation. The method was immunoSEQ multiplex PCR; TCRdb's version includes in-frame clones alone and lacks a portion of them. The profile shows under 2.5 million clones, around 92% of them singletons. This chain joins TRBV18 and TRBJ2-5, with 7 bases identical to TRBD1. Sequencing was carried out using naive CD4+ T cells from PBMCs. The subset denotes: CD45RA+ positively selected. This TCR came from a young man in good health. Some clones in this sample may be carry-over from other donors' samples. The CDR3 reads CASSPGTAEEETQYF. CDR3 nucleotides: TGTGCCAGCTCTCCCGGGACAGCCGAGGAAGAGACCCAGTACTTC.